This T cell receptor beta chain was profiled in a study of blood T cell repertoires in COVID-19. Study context: Samples came from the United States, Italy and Spain, spanning acute and convalescent COVID-19.

The CDR3 length is 13 residues. From germline, CDR1 is SNHLY and CDR2 FYNNEI. The ends lost 7 bases at V and 7 bases at J; junction bases unmatched: 1. Original methodology: Amplification from reference gene primers served as the basis for estimated nucleated cell counts. This table comes from immunoSEQ multiplex PCR, and its TCRdb copy is limited to in-frame clones, with some not included. V, J and clone size were drawn from that table, and D and trimming were deduced from the DNA. The sample carries over 40,000 clones, about 90% recorded once. Input material: peripheral blood. The chain links TRBV2 to TRBJ1-6; 10 positions agree with TRBD1. This TCR was sampled from a human donor in a cohort sampled during active COVID-19. The CDR3 DNA is TGTGCCAGCAAGACAGGGGGCAATTCACCCCTCCACTTT. It translates to CASKTGGNSPLHF.